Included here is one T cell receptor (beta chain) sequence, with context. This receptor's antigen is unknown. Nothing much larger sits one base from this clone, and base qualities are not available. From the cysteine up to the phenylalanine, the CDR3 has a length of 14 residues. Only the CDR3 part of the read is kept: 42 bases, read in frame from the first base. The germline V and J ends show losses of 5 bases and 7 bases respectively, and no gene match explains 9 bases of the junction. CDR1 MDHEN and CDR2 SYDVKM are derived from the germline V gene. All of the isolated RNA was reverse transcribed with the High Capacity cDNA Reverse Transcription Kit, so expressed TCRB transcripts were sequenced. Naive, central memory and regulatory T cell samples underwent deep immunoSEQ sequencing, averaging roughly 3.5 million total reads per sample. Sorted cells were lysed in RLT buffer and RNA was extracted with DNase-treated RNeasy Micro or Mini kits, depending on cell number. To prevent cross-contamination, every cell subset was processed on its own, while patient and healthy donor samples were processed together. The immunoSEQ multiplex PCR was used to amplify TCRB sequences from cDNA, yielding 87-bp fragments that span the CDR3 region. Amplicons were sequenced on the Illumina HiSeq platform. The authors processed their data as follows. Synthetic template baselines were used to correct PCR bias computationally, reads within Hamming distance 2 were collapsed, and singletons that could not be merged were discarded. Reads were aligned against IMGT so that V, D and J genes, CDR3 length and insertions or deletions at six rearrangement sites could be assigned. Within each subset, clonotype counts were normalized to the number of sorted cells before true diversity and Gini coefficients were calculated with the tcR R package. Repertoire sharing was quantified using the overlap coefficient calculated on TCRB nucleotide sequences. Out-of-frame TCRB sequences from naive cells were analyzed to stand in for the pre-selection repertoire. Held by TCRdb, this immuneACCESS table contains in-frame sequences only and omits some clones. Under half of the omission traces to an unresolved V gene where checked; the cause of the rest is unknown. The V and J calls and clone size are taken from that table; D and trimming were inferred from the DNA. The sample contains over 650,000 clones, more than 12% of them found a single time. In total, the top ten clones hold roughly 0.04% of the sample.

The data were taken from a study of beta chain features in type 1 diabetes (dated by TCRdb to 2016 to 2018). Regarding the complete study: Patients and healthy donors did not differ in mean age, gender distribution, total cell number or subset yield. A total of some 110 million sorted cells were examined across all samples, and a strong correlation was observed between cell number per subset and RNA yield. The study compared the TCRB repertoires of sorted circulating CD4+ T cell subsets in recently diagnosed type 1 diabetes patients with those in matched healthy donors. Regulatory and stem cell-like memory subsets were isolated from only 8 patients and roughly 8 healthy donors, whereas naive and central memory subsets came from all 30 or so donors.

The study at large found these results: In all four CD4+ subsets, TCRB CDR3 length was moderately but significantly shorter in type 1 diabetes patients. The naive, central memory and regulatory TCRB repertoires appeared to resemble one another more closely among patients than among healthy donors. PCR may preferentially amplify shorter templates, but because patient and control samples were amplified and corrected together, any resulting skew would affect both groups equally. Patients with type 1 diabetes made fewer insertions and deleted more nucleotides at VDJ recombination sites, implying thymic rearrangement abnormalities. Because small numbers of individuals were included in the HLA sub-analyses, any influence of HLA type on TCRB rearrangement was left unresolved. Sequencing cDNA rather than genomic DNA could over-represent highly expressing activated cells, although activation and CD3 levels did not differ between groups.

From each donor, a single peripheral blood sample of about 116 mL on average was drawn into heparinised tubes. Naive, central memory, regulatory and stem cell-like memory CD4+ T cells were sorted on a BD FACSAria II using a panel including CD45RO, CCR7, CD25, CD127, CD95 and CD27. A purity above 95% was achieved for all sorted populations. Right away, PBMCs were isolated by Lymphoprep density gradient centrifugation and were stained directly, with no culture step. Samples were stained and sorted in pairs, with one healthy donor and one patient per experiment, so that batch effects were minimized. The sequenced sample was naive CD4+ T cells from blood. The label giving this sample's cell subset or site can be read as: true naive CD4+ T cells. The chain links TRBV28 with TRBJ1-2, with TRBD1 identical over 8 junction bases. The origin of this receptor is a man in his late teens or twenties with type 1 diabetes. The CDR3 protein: CASSLADRGLGYTF. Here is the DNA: TGTGCCAGCAGTCTCGCAGACAGGGGTCTTGGCTACACCTTC.